The rows below give T cell receptor beta chains drawn from one sample of a study of glioma-infiltrating T cells. TCRdb redid the calling of the multiplex PCR reads with MiXCR, one entry per CDR3 protein. The profile shows under 130,000 distinct CDR3 sequences, around 30% of them singletons. Input material: glioma tissue, nonneoplastic brain tissue, or PBMCs (not recorded which). These receptors came from a human donor with low-grade glioma or glioblastoma, undergoing nonglioma brain surgery, or in good health (not recorded which). CDR3s include the opening cysteine and the closing phenylalanine or tryptophan. The D gene is left open where the match is weak. Rows may omit the clone size; those that give it use once, few, many or a size class.

v_gene	abundance	j_gene	d_gene	CDR3aa	CDR3nt
TRBV6-1	many	TRBJ1-1	-	CASSEAPDRGAAFF	TGTGCCAGCAGTGAAGCGCCCGATCGGGGGGCAGCTTTCTTT
TRBV9	-	TRBJ1-1	-	CASSVSQDPRNTEAFF	TGTGCCAGCAGCGTATCGCAGGACCCTAGGAACACTGAAGCTTTCTTT
TRBV18	-	TRBJ2-3	-	CASSPGGPTDTQYF	TGTGCCAGCTCCCCCGGGGGCCCCACAGATACGCAGTATTTT
TRBV2	-	TRBJ2-7	-	CASSEVDEQYF	TGTGCCAGCAGTGAAGTCGACGAGCAGTACTTC
TRBV6-1	many	TRBJ2-4	-	CASSRNADTHKNIQYF	TGTGCCAGCAGTCGAAACGCGGACACCCACAAAAACATTCAGTACTTC
TRBV12-3/TRBV12-4	-	TRBJ1-2	-	CASSLMTGFDYGYTF	TGTGCCAGCAGTTTAATGACAGGCTTTGACTATGGCTACACCTTC
TRBV5-6	many	TRBJ1-5	-	CASSLVAASNQPQHF	TGTGCCAGCAGCTTGGTCGCAGCTTCTAATCAGCCCCAGCATTTT
TRBV7-2	-	TRBJ2-3	TRBD1	CASSKYRGRLTDRQYF	TGTGCCAGCAGCAAGTACAGGGGGCGCTTGACAGATAGGCAGTATTTT
TRBV6-1	-	TRBJ2-2	TRBD1	CASTLTGGANTGELFF	TGTGCCAGCACGTTAACAGGGGGCGCGAACACCGGGGAGCTGTTTTTT
TRBV7-6	few	TRBJ1-6	-	CASSLAGPESPLHF	TGTGCCAGCAGCTTAGCGGGCCCTGAGTCACCCCTCCACTTT
TRBV7-2	few	TRBJ2-3	-	CASSPFWDTYTDTDTQYF	TGTGCCAGCAGCCCGTTCTGGGACACTTATACCGACACAGATACGCAGTATTTT
TRBV4-3	many	TRBJ2-1	-	CASSQGRHEQFF	TGCGCCAGCAGCCAAGGGCGGCATGAGCAGTTCTTC
TRBV20-1	many	TRBJ2-2	-	CSARDLSMRTDTGELFF	TGCAGTGCTAGAGACCTGTCGATGCGAACGGACACCGGGGAGCTGTTTTTT
TRBV29-1	-	TRBJ2-3	-	CSVGSSNQPQYF	TGCAGCGTCGGGAGTAGCAACCAGCCCCAGTATTTT